Each of the 27 T cell receptor beta chains below was sequenced from the same sample in a study of long-term antiretroviral therapy in people with HIV. A v3.0 immunoSEQ assay was performed at survey level. Data came from immunoSEQ multiplex PCR; TCRdb stores just in-frame clones and leaves some out. Here the sample spans over 10,000 clones, about 80% being singletons. Sequenced here: unsorted PBMCs, sampled 1.3 years after starting antiretroviral therapy. These receptors were collected from a woman younger than 30 with HIV.

A note on this clone: A far more abundant clone sits one base away, making this likely a read error. Other DNA sequences of this sample code for an identical CDR3. The chain is built from TRBV6-5 and TRBJ2-7; 9 positions agree with TRBD2. J gave up 0 bases and V 6 bases, and 3 bases lay outside the gene matches. This CDR3 region has 14 residues. CDR1 and CDR2 (germline): MNHEY, SVGAGI. The CDR3, as DNA: TGTGCCAGCAGCTTTAGCGGGAGCTCCTACGAGCAGTACTTC. Its protein is CASSFSGSSYEQYF.

The rearrangement links TRBV11-2 to TRBJ2-3, with D unresolved. Germline assignment: CDR1 SGHAT and CDR2 FQNNGV. This CDR3 has 12 residues. V was pared by 4 bases and J by 3 bases, with 5 bases between. The CDR3, as DNA: TGTGCCAGCAGCTATACTACAGATACGCAGTATTTT. Its protein is CASSYTTDTQYF. Full variable domain (outside the CDR3, taken from reference TRBV11-2 and TRBJ2-3): EAGVAQSPRYKIIEKRQSVAFWCNPISGHATLYWYQQILGQGPKLLIQFQNNGVVDDSQLPKDRFSAERLKGVDSTLKIQPAKLEDSAVYLCASSYTTDTQYFGPGTRLTVL.

The CDR3 protein is CASSPRTKESSYNSPLHF. The CDR3 region has the DNA TGTGCCAGCAGCCCCCGGACAAAGGAGAGCTCCTATAATTCACCCCTCCACTTT. V gene TRBV21-1 combines with J gene TRBJ1-6; the D call in the table, TRBD1, was not verified against the DNA. TRBV21-1 is given as a pseudogene. The CDR3 is 18 residues long.

This chain connects TRBV9 to TRBJ1-1, with no clear D. Between the trimmed V and J ends, which lost 0 bases and 5 bases, there was a span of 8 bases. Germline assignment: CDR1 SGDLS and CDR2 YYNGEE. The CDR3 totals 13 residues. Here the CDR3 DNA reads TGTGCCAGCAGCGTAGTGTCAAGTACTGAAGCTTTCTTT. This encodes CASSVVSSTEAFF.

CDR3 coding DNA: TGTGCCAGCAGCGTAGAGGGGACGGACCTCTACGAGCAGTACTTC. Its translation is CASSVEGTDLYEQYF. The chain links TRBV9 to TRBJ2-7, with D possibly called TRBD1 or TRBD2 (5 bases each). V lost 0 bases and J lost 3, with 13 bases in between. Per germline, CDR1 SGDLS and CDR2 YYNGEE. The CDR3 is made up of 15 amino acids.

There are a few counts of this clone. The chain has TRBV7-9 and TRBJ2-5; D not resolved. The length of the CDR3 is 14 residues. Deletions cut 1 base from V and 5 bases from J, with 11 bases between. Germline CDR1 reads SEHNR; CDR2 reads FQNEAQ (reference sequence). The DNA of the CDR3 is TGTGCCAGCAGCTTAGTCCTGATGGGGGAGACCCAGTACTTC. The encoded protein is CASSLVLMGETQYF.

This clone was seen more than once but under ten times. CDR3 residues: CASRSRNYGYTF. The CDR3 coding sequence is TGTGCCAGCAGGAGTAGGAACTATGGCTACACCTTC. The V call is TRBV27, the J call TRBJ1-2; D is unclear. The germline V gene has CDR1 MNHEY and CDR2 SMNVEV (reference sequence). The CDR3 has 12 amino acids. Trimming shortened V by 6 bases and J by 2 bases, and 7 bases separated the two germline ends.

The chain employs TRBV5-6 and TRBJ2-3; possibly TRBD2 for D (7 bases). Germline CDR1 and CDR2: SGHDT and YYEEEE. The CDR3 totals 16 residues. V lost 0 bases and J 2 bases, leaving 13 bases between the germline ends. CDR3: CASSLGSGGLTDTQYF. Written as DNA, the CDR3 is TGTGCCAGCAGCTTGGGGTCCGGGGGGCTCACAGATACGCAGTATTTT.

This clone was found once. The chain joins TRBV18 to TRBJ2-2; possible D gene TRBD2, 6 bases. Germline V CDR1 and CDR2: KGHSH, LQKENI. This CDR3 is built from 19 residues. Trimming removed 1 base at V and 2 bases at J, with 20 bases between. The CDR3, as DNA: TGTGCCAGCTCACCACGAGTTCCCTCTCCGGGAGCAAACACCGGGGAGCTGTTTTTT. It translates to CASSPRVPSPGANTGELFF.

This chain connects TRBV7-2 to TRBJ1-1; 8 positions match TRBD1. After removal of 3 bases from V and 1 base from J, the junction contained 4 bases not matched to a gene. Germline V gives CDR1 SGHTA, CDR2 FQGNSA. This CDR3 contains 15 residues. The CDR3 DNA follows: TGTGCCAGCAGCTTTACAGGGGGGACGAACACTGAAGCTTTCTTT. As protein: CASSFTGGTNTEAFF.

This clone was observed a single time. The chain uses TRBV25-1 and TRBJ2-3; D is uncertain. The CDR3 is 16 residues long. Germline V gene data show CDR1 as MGHDK and CDR2 as SYGVNS. Trimming stripped 6 bases from V and 4 bases from J, with 20 bases between. Here the CDR3 reads CASRGMDASGPDTQYF. As DNA, the CDR3 is TGTGCCAGCAGGGGGATGGACGCTTCCGGGCCAGATACGCAGTATTTT.

J is TRBJ2-7 and V is TRBV7-9; D unclear. The length of the CDR3 is 13 residues. V lost 2 bases to trimming and J lost 0 bases, with 5 bases between them. Germline CDR1 reads SEHNR; CDR2 reads FQNEAQ (reference sequence). CDR3 residues: CASSLSNSYEQYF. The CDR3 DNA sequence: TGTGCCAGCAGCTTATCAAACTCCTACGAGCAGTACTTC.

The gene calls are TRBV7-2 and TRBJ1-2; 10 nucleotides match TRBD1. From germline, CDR1 is SGHTA and CDR2 FQGNSA. The CDR3 spans 15 residues. J lost 8 bases, V lost 0 bases, and 6 bases had no gene match. The CDR3 region has the DNA TGTGCCAGCAGCTTAGCGGGGACAGGGGAAATCGGCTACACCTTC. Translated: CASSLAGTGEIGYTF. The full variable domain, its missing parts supplied by reference TRBV7-2 and TRBJ1-2, is GAGVSQSPSNKVTEKGKDVELRCDPISGHTALYWYRQSLGQGLEFLIYFQGNSAPDKSGLPSDRFSAERTGGSVSTLTIQRTQQEDSAVYLCASSLAGTGEIGYTFGSGTRLTVV.

This clone showed up just a few times. V usage is TRBV11-2 and J usage is TRBJ1-1; D remains ambiguous. CDR1 and CDR2 (germline): SGHAT, FQNNGV. Trimming removed 5 bases from V and 4 bases from J, with 17 bases in between. This CDR3 has 15 residues. The DNA for the CDR3 is TGTGCCAGCAGCAATATACGAGGGCGTATCACTGAAGCTTTCTTT. Translating it yields CASSNIRGRITEAFF.

The chain recombines TRBV27 with TRBJ2-5; 7 bases are shared with TRBD1. Matching the DNA end better, TRBJ2-7 makes the J call doubtful. The CDR3 consists of 16 residues. Looked up from germline, CDR1 is MNHEY and CDR2 is SMNVEV (reference sequence). The CDR3 DNA is TGTGCCAGCAGCCCTTCCACAGGGGAAAGCTCCTACGAGCAGTACTTC. Protein sequence: CASSPSTGESSYEQYF.

The rearrangement uses TRBV13 and TRBJ2-7; 12 nucleotides agree with TRBD2. The germline V gene has CDR1 PRHDT and CDR2 FYEKMQ (reference sequence). The CDR3 has 16 residues. With 0 bases clipped from V and 7 bases from J, the junction kept 7 bases outside the gene matches. CDR3 nucleotide sequence: TGTGCCAGCAGCTTAGGCTGGACTAGCGGGGACGGTGAGCAGTACTTC. It specifies CASSLGWTSGDGEQYF.

A few counts support this clone. The chain carries TRBV27 and TRBJ1-2; the D gene is possibly TRBD1 (6 bases). This CDR3 is built from 13 residues. CDR1 and CDR2 (germline): MNHEY, SMNVEV (reference sequence). Trimming shortened V by 3 bases and J by 8 bases, and 13 bases separated the two germline ends. CDR3: CASSFYSGTGYTF. CDR3 DNA sequence: TGTGCCAGCAGTTTCTACTCCGGGACAGGCTACACCTTC.

This clone was seen a single time. The chain couples TRBV29-1 to TRBJ2-5; TRBD1 matches 9 bases. The germline V gene has CDR1 SQVTM and CDR2 ANQGSEA. CDR3 length: 16 amino acids. J was trimmed by 6 bases and V by 0 bases; bases with no gene match: 11. This chain's CDR3 is CSVEEGTGTQRKTQYF. The CDR3 region has the DNA TGCAGCGTTGAAGAGGGGACAGGGACCCAGAGGAAGACCCAGTACTTC.

V usage is TRBV13 and J usage is TRBJ1-3, with unresolved D. The ends were cut back, 4 bases at V and 8 bases at J, with 12 bases in the middle. The CDR3 spans 13 residues. Germline V gene sequence: CDR1 PRHDT, CDR2 FYEKMQ (reference sequence). CDR3 in amino acids: CASSSMIGDTIYF. The CDR3 bases are TGTGCCAGCAGCTCGATGATAGGAGACACCATATATTTT.

V usage is TRBV11-2 and J usage is TRBJ1-1, with no clear D. The CDR3 consists of 12 residues. CDR1 is SGHAT, CDR2 FQNNGV, per germline. Trimming cost V 5 bases and J 4 bases, with 8 bases left between them. Written as DNA, the CDR3 is TGTGCCAGCAGCGGGAGGTCCACTGAAGCTTTCTTT. Translation gives CASSGRSTEAFF.

The chain joins TRBV6-5 to TRBJ1-2; D is undetermined. This CDR3 region has 14 residues. The V end was cut by 3 bases, the J end by 4 bases, with 12 bases between. Germline assignment: CDR1 MNHEY and CDR2 SVGAGI. DNA for the CDR3: TGTGCCAGCAGTTATCGAAGCCCGTTCTATGGCTACACCTTC. It yields the protein CASSYRSPFYGYTF.

J is TRBJ1-1 and V is TRBV28; 7 bases match TRBD1. The CDR3 is 12 amino acids. V lost 3 bases, J lost 10 bases, and 5 bases stayed unmatched. CDR1 and CDR2 from the germline V gene are MDHEN and SYDVKM. The CDR3 coding sequence is TGTGCCAGCAGTTTCGGACAGGCGGGAGCTTTCTTT. It codes for CASSFGQAGAFF. The whole variable domain, filled in from reference TRBV28 and TRBJ1-1, reads DVKVTQSSRYLVKRTGEKVFLECVQDMDHENMFWYRQDPGLGLRLIYFSYDVKMKEKGDIPEGYSVSREKKERFSLILESASTNQTSMYLCASSFGQAGAFFGQGTRLTVV.

V gene TRBV6-6 combines with J gene TRBJ2-7; D gene uncertain. V dropped 6 bases and J dropped 3 bases, with 12 bases sitting between them. Germline CDR1 is MNHNY and CDR2 is SVGAGI (reference sequence). The CDR3 has 13 residues. The CDR3 region is CASSPDLDYEQYF. The CDR3 bases are TGTGCCAGCAGCCCCGACCTGGACTACGAGCAGTACTTC.

The chain couples TRBV20-1 to TRBJ2-1; D is ambiguous. Germline loops: CDR1 DFQATT, CDR2 SNEGSKA (reference sequence). Deletions cut 8 bases from V and 10 bases from J, with 6 bases between. The CDR3 covers 8 residues. The CDR3 DNA reads as TGCAGTCCAGCGGAGCAGTTCTTC. Translating gives CSPAEQFF.

The chain links TRBV18 to TRBJ1-1; possibly TRBD1 for D (6 bases). The CDR3 sequence is 13 residues long. Germline V CDR1 and CDR2: KGHSH, LQKENI. The germline V and J ends were trimmed by 9 bases and 1 base, with 12 bases remaining between them. In DNA form, the CDR3 reads TGTGCCAGTCAGGGGCAGGCGAACACTGAAGCTTTCTTT. Protein product: CASQGQANTEAFF.

V is TRBV7-9 and J is TRBJ2-1; D perhaps matches TRBD2 (6 bases). The CDR3 contains 15 residues. The V end was cut by 3 bases, the J end by 4 bases, with 13 bases between. CDR1 and CDR2 (germline): SEHNR, FQNEAQ (reference sequence). The CDR3: CASSFDRGLYNEQFF. CDR3 sequence (DNA): TGTGCCAGCAGCTTTGATCGGGGGTTATACAATGAGCAGTTCTTC.

The rearrangement links TRBV30 to TRBJ1-1; D is undetermined. This CDR3 has 15 residues. Germline V gene sequence: CDR1 GTSNPN, CDR2 SVGIG (reference sequence). Trimming left V 0 bases short and J 0 bases short, with 11 bases between. As DNA, the CDR3 is TGTGCCTGGAGTGTACCCCACAGCATGAACACTGAAGCTTTCTTT. Protein sequence: CAWSVPHSMNTEAFF.